These T cell receptor beta chains were read from a single sample in a study of a mutant IDH1 vaccine in newly diagnosed glioma. Sequenced by immunoSEQ multiplex PCR; TCRdb stores in-frame clones only, minus some. The sample includes 25,000 to 30,000 clones, more than 60% of them seen just once. No antigen has been identified for these receptors. Sample: PBMCs, taken from a glioma patient whose treatment included an IDH1 peptide vaccine. These receptors were obtained from a man aged 40-49 years with glioma. Some clones in this sample may be carry-over from other donors' samples. CDR3s include the opening cysteine and the closing phenylalanine or tryptophan. D genes are given only for firm matches. The size field is filled for only some rows; it gives once, few, many or a size class.

clone_size: NA; j_call: TRBJ1-4; d_call: NA; v_call: TRBV5-1; cdr3_aa: CASSSIPGQVDSNEKLFF; cdr3_nt: TGCGCCAGCAGCTCCATACCGGGACAAGTAGATTCTAATGAAAAACTGTTTTTT
clone_size: NA; j_call: TRBJ1-1; d_call: TRBD1; v_call: TRBV27; cdr3_aa: CASSRTGRDTEAFF; cdr3_nt: TGTGCCAGCAGTCGGACAGGGCGGGACACTGAAGCTTTCTTT
clone_size: NA; j_call: TRBJ1-2; d_call: NA; v_call: TRBV2; cdr3_aa: CASSGDGLYGYTF; cdr3_nt: TGTGCCAGCAGTGGGGACGGACTCTATGGCTACACCTTC
clone_size: large; j_call: TRBJ2-2; d_call: NA; v_call: TRBV5-1; cdr3_aa: CASSSNTGELFF; cdr3_nt: TGCGCCAGCAGCTCCAACACCGGGGAGCTGTTTTTT
clone_size: NA; j_call: TRBJ2-5; d_call: NA; v_call: TRBV5-1; cdr3_aa: CASSLAADQETQYF; cdr3_nt: TGCGCCAGCAGCTTGGCGGCAGACCAAGAGACCCAGTACTTC
clone_size: NA; j_call: TRBJ1-2; d_call: NA; v_call: TRBV6-1; cdr3_aa: CASTPGIQGYTF; cdr3_nt: TGTGCCAGCACCCCTGGGATCCAGGGCTACACCTTC
clone_size: NA; j_call: TRBJ2-7; d_call: NA; v_call: TRBV5-1; cdr3_aa: CASSPGGGHLSYEQYF; cdr3_nt: TGCGCCAGCTCCCCGGGTGGGGGACACCTCTCCTACGAGCAGTACTTC
clone_size: NA; j_call: TRBJ1-2; d_call: NA; v_call: TRBV5-4; cdr3_aa: CASSLKLSTSWDF; cdr3_nt: TGTGCCAGCAGCCTAAAGTTATCGACATCATGGGACTTC
clone_size: NA; j_call: TRBJ2-3; d_call: NA; v_call: TRBV29-1; cdr3_aa: CSVLRTEDTQYF; cdr3_nt: TGCAGCGTTTTACGGACAGAAGATACGCAGTATTTT
clone_size: NA; j_call: TRBJ1-2; d_call: NA; v_call: TRBV9; cdr3_aa: CASSVTGYGYTF; cdr3_nt: TGTGCCAGCAGCGTAACTGGCTATGGCTACACCTTC
clone_size: NA; j_call: TRBJ2-3; d_call: NA; v_call: TRBV7-2; cdr3_aa: CANTRGLYTDTQYF; cdr3_nt: TGTGCCAACACTCGCGGACTATATACAGATACGCAGTATTTT
clone_size: NA; j_call: TRBJ2-4; d_call: NA; v_call: TRBV10-3; cdr3_aa: CAISESSVSLAKNIQYF; cdr3_nt: TGTGCCATCAGTGAGTCCTCAGTATCCCTAGCCAAAAACATTCAGTACTTC
clone_size: NA; j_call: TRBJ1-1; d_call: NA; v_call: TRBV4-1; cdr3_aa: CASSQAPLQRQVMAEAFF; cdr3_nt: TGCGCCAGCAGCCAAGCCCCATTACAACGACAGGTTATGGCTGAAGCTTTCTTT
clone_size: few; j_call: TRBJ2-5; d_call: NA; v_call: TRBV2; cdr3_aa: CASSSWGTLARETQYF; cdr3_nt: TGTGCCAGCAGTTCGTGGGGCACGCTAGCGAGGGAGACCCAGTACTTC
clone_size: NA; j_call: TRBJ1-5; d_call: NA; v_call: TRBV9; cdr3_aa: CASSRLTDGPQHF; cdr3_nt: TGTGCCAGCAGCCGCCTAACGGATGGGCCCCAGCATTTT
clone_size: NA; j_call: TRBJ1-2; d_call: NA; v_call: TRBV25-1; cdr3_aa: CASSECIRNRGGYTF; cdr3_nt: TGTGCCAGCAGTGAATGTATTAGGAATCGCGGTGGCTACACCTTC
clone_size: few; j_call: TRBJ1-1; d_call: NA; v_call: TRBV6-4; cdr3_aa: CASRDRSGTEAFF; cdr3_nt: TGTGCCAGCCGAGACAGGTCGGGCACTGAAGCTTTCTTT
clone_size: NA; j_call: TRBJ2-7; d_call: NA; v_call: TRBV7-2; cdr3_aa: CASSLDPGALVYEQYF; cdr3_nt: TGTGCCAGCAGCTTAGATCCGGGGGCCCTAGTTTACGAGCAGTACTTC
clone_size: NA; j_call: TRBJ2-7; d_call: TRBD1; v_call: TRBV19; cdr3_aa: CASSIGGQSSYEQYF; cdr3_nt: TGTGCCAGTAGTATAGGGGGACAGAGCTCCTACGAGCAGTACTTC
clone_size: NA; j_call: TRBJ1-4; d_call: TRBD1; v_call: TRBV4-1; cdr3_aa: CASRQGRGVSNEKLFF; cdr3_nt: TGCGCCAGCAGACAGGGGAGGGGAGTATCTAATGAAAAACTGTTTTTT
clone_size: few; j_call: TRBJ2-1; d_call: NA; v_call: TRBV9; cdr3_aa: CASSVISDLSYNEQFF; cdr3_nt: TGTGCCAGCAGCGTAATTAGCGACCTATCCTACAATGAGCAGTTCTTC